A selection of T cell receptor beta chains follows, all from one sample in a study of blood T cell repertoires in COVID-19. This table comes from immunoSEQ multiplex PCR, and its TCRdb copy is limited to in-frame clones, with some not included. The table includes some 200,000 clones, roughly four fifths detected once. The sequenced sample consisted of peripheral blood. These receptors came from a woman aged 40 to 55 with acute or convalescent COVID-19. CDR3s include the opening cysteine and the closing phenylalanine or tryptophan.

V gene,J gene,CDR3 protein
TRBV3-1/TRBV3-2,TRBJ2-7,CASSPITGPYEQYF
TRBV27,TRBJ1-6,CASQRTGNNNSPLHF
TRBV7-2,TRBJ2-2,CASSLWGLEAGELFF
TRBV7-2,TRBJ2-1,CASSPPGLQRAGEQFF
TRBV6-5,TRBJ1-1,CASSYSGQFTEAFF
TRBV7-7,TRBJ2-5,CASSLLGGYGEETQYF
TRBV15,TRBJ2-7,CATSRTGSSYEQYF
TRBV2,TRBJ1-2,CASSFPGFGYTF
TRBV6-5,TRBJ1-2,CASSYSGGRPYGYTF
TRBV11-2,TRBJ2-7,CASSAGTGAYEQYF
TRBV6-5,TRBJ1-2,CASHDRASSYGYTF
TRBV11-3,TRBJ2-2,CASSPGTAGELFF
TRBV24-1,TRBJ2-7,CATSDPRVAGDSSYEQYF
TRBV18,TRBJ1-2,CASSPPQGPNYGYTF
TRBV5-1,TRBJ1-5,CASSSGQGNQPQHF